This passage covers 26 T cell receptor beta chains from one sample sequenced in a study of T-cell memory formation after mild COVID-19 (dated by TCRdb to about 2021). Library generation was performed with 5' RACE. Sequencer: Illumina NovaSeq 6000. TCRdb applied fastp at Q25 and MiXCR to the public reads, then kept only in-frame beta chains. Every distinct CDR3 protein forms one entry, paired with its most common genes and DNA. This sample has hundreds of thousands of distinct CDR3 sequences in its table, and about 20% of those were observed once. The ten largest make up 8.4% of the sample. Specimen: PBMCs or a T cell subset sorted from them (not recorded which). Receptor source: an adult woman who had mild COVID-19 (a few samples of this study predate the infection). The sample titles of this study are shuffled in the database, so cell type and time point are left out; the donor was told from shared clones.

The chain is built from TRBV6-6 and TRBJ2-2; 10 nucleotides line up with TRBD2. The germline gives CDR1 MNHNY, CDR2 SVGAGI (reference sequence). The V and J ends lost 5 bases and 4 bases, in that order; junction bases with no gene match: 4. The CDR3 contains 15 residues. The CDR3 loop is CASSPLAGVTGELFF. The CDR3 bases are TGTGCCAGCAGTCCTCTAGCGGGGGTCACCGGGGAGCTGTTTTTT.

The rearrangement uses TRBV12-3 or TRBV12-4 and TRBJ2-5, with a tentative D call TRBD1 (7 bases). The germline V and J ends were trimmed by 6 bases and 9 bases, with 17 bases remaining between them. The CDR3 extends over 13 amino acids. As DNA, the CDR3 is TGTGCCAGCAGGGCCCAGGGGGGCAGGGCCCAGTACTTC. It translates to CASRAQGGRAQYF.

This chain joins TRBV29-1 and TRBJ2-2; 9 positions agree with TRBD2. Germline V lookup: CDR1 SQVTM, CDR2 ANQGSEA. CDR3 length: 15 residues. Trimming at V came to 4 bases and at J to 4 bases, leaving 7 bases not matched to a gene. CDR3: CSVVAGEGGTGELFF. CDR3 coding DNA: TGCAGCGTTGTAGCGGGAGAGGGGGGCACCGGGGAGCTGTTTTTT.

Only a few counts were recorded for this clonotype. This chain joins TRBV5-1 and TRBJ1-1; D is ambiguous. CDR3 size: 13 residues. The germline CDR1 and CDR2 sequences are SGHRS and YFSETQ. Trimming stripped 6 bases from V and 3 bases from J, with 12 bases between. CDR3 sequence: CASNKDGYTEAFF. In nucleotides, the CDR3 is TGCGCCAGCAACAAAGACGGATACACTGAAGCTTTCTTT.

This clonotype was recorded a few times. The chain links TRBV7-9 to TRBJ2-7; D unresolved. Per germline, CDR1 SEHNR and CDR2 FQNEAQ (reference sequence). The V end was cut by 6 bases, the J end by 4 bases, with 16 bases between. The CDR3 is made up of 14 amino acids. CDR3 loop: CASRIESVGYEQYF. The CDR3 nucleotides are TGTGCCAGCAGAATAGAGTCGGTGGGATACGAGCAGTACTTC.

This clonotype was seen more than once but under ten times. V usage is TRBV13 and J usage is TRBJ1-2, with D uncertain. Germline CDR1 is PRHDT and CDR2 is FYEKMQ (reference sequence). CDR3 length: 13 residues. V lost 4 bases to trimming and J lost 5 bases, with 11 bases between them. The CDR3 nucleotides are TGTGCCAGCAGCTCAGGCCGACGATATGGCTACACCTTC. Residues: CASSSGRRYGYTF.

Here the CDR3 DNA reads TGTGCCAGCAGCCCCAGGGGGCAATATGACTATGGCTACACCTTC. This codes for CASSPRGQYDYGYTF. V is TRBV13 and J is TRBJ1-2, with TRBD1 matching 8 bases. CDR1 is PRHDT and CDR2 is FYEKMQ in the germline V gene (reference sequence). V lost 5 bases to trimming and J lost 3 bases; unmatched junction nucleotides: 8. This CDR3 is 15 amino acids long.

This chain links TRBV2 with TRBJ2-1; D could derive from TRBD1 or TRBD2 (5 bases each). The V end was cut by 7 bases, the J end by 5 bases, with 12 bases between. Germline V gene sequence: CDR1 SNHLY, CDR2 FYNNEI. The CDR3 covers 13 residues. The CDR3 region has the DNA TGTGCCAGCACCTCGGGGCCGAACAATGAGCAGTTCTTC. It encodes CASTSGPNNEQFF.

The gene calls are TRBV7-9 and TRBJ2-7; 7 bases fit TRBD2. Germline trimming cut 1 base from V and 2 bases from J; bases unmatched to any gene: 11. The CDR3 loop spans 17 amino acids. Germline CDR1 SEHNR, CDR2 FQNEAQ (reference sequence). The CDR3 protein is CASSLGIAGLTAYEQYF. The DNA of the CDR3 is TGTGCCAGCAGCTTAGGAATAGCGGGCTTGACGGCCTACGAGCAGTACTTC.

The rearrangement joins TRBV20-1 to TRBJ2-7, with 9 bases matching TRBD1. The CDR3 is 15 amino acids. Germline V CDR1 and CDR2: DFQATT, SNEGSKA (reference sequence). V was pared by 4 bases and J by 2 bases, with 9 bases of the junction left unmatched. The CDR3 nucleotides read TGCAGTGCTACTAGAACAGGGGGCCCAACCTACGAGCAGTACTTC. Its protein is CSATRTGGPTYEQYF.

This clonotype was seen more than once but under ten times. The gene calls are TRBV5-5 and TRBJ1-1; D remains unclear. Trimming removed 0 bases from V and 3 bases from J, with 12 bases in between. Germline CDR1 reads SGHKS; CDR2 reads YYEKEE (reference sequence). The CDR3 totals 15 residues. The CDR3 DNA reads as TGTGCCAGCAGCTTGGCCCCCCCCCTGTACACTGAAGCTTTCTTT. Its protein is CASSLAPPLYTEAFF.

J is TRBJ2-7 and V is TRBV9, with 10 bases lining up with TRBD2. The length of the CDR3 is 14 residues. Germline CDR1 is SGDLS and CDR2 is YYNGEE. V lost 3 bases, J lost 3 bases, and 3 bases stayed unmatched. The DNA of the CDR3 is TGTGCCAGCAGCGCGACTAGCGGGTTCTACGAGCAGTACTTC. This codes for CASSATSGFYEQYF.

This chain uses TRBV12-3 or TRBV12-4 with TRBJ2-1; D unclear. The CDR3 loop spans 16 amino acids. Deletions cut 7 bases from V and 3 bases from J, with 19 bases between. As DNA, the CDR3 is TGTGCCAGCACTCCCCCCGGCTCCCCTCTCTACAATGAGCAGTTCTTC. Translated, it gives CASTPPGSPLYNEQFF.

The chain has TRBV13 and TRBJ2-3; 11 bases line up with TRBD2. V was pared by 5 bases and J by 6 bases, with 13 bases of the junction left unmatched. The CDR3 is made up of 17 amino acids. CDR1 is PRHDT, CDR2 FYEKMQ, per germline (reference sequence). The CDR3 sequence: CASSQRLAGGYLDTQYF. CDR3 coding DNA: TGTGCCAGCAGCCAGAGGTTAGCGGGGGGGTACTTGGATACGCAGTATTTT.

The genes are TRBV2 and TRBJ1-5; the D is unclear. The CDR3 is 14 amino acids. Germline loops: CDR1 SNHLY, CDR2 FYNNEI. The ends were cut back, 6 bases at V and 2 bases at J, with 11 bases in the middle. The CDR3 nucleotides are TGTGCCAGCAGGGCCGCCATTCGCAATCAGCCCCAGCATTTT. Its protein product is CASRAAIRNQPQHF.

This clonotype was counted a few times. This chain uses TRBV3-1 with TRBJ2-3; D is unclear. CDR3 length: 13 residues. V was pared by 0 bases and J by 10 bases, with 11 bases between. CDR1 and CDR2 (germline): LGHDT, YNNKEL (reference sequence). The CDR3 sequence: CASSQEALAPQYF. CDR3 DNA: TGTGCCAGCAGCCAAGAAGCCCTGGCTCCGCAGTATTTT.

In this sample, this clonotype turned up a few times. The rearrangement links TRBV7-9 to TRBJ1-2, with D tentatively TRBD1 (6 bases). V lost 4 bases, J lost 4 bases, and 13 bases lay in between. Germline V lookup: CDR1 SEHNR, CDR2 FQNEAQ (reference sequence). The CDR3 is 14 residues long. CDR3 coding DNA: TGTGCCAGCAGCTCGCATAAGACAGGCTATGGCTACACCTTC. Amino acids: CASSSHKTGYGYTF.

This clonotype came up a few times. V and J are TRBV7-9 and TRBJ2-1; 16 bases match TRBD2. This CDR3 has 16 amino acids. Germline CDR1 is SEHNR and CDR2 is FQNEAQ (reference sequence). Losses at the gene ends were 4 bases for V and 10 bases for J; bases not matched to a gene: 7. This CDR3 reads CASSSPGTSGRGEQFF. CDR3 DNA sequence: TGTGCCAGCAGCTCACCCGGGACTAGCGGGAGGGGGGAGCAGTTCTTC.

This chain connects TRBV7-9 to TRBJ1-2; weak D call: TRBD1 (5 bases). V gave up 1 base and J gave up 7 bases, with 13 bases separating them. Germline V gene data show CDR1 as SEHNR and CDR2 as FQNEAQ (reference sequence). CDR3 length equals 14 residues. DNA for the CDR3: TGTGCCAGCAGCTTAGTCGGCCAGGGTTCTGGCTACACCTTC. This sequence encodes CASSLVGQGSGYTF.

This clonotype was seen only a few times. The chain links TRBV6-2 or TRBV6-3 to TRBJ2-1; TRBD2 matches 10 bases. Germline loops: CDR1 MNHEY, CDR2 SVGEGT. The length of the CDR3 is 15 residues. Losses at the gene ends were 8 bases for V and 3 bases for J; bases not matched to a gene: 7. The CDR3 loop reads CASRPAGGGYNEQFF. The CDR3 DNA reads TGTGCCAGCCGCCCAGCGGGAGGGGGCTACAATGAGCAGTTCTTC.

Note on this clonotype: At one end, the junction sequence differs from germline, possibly due to a read error. The chain employs TRBV5-6 and TRBJ2-6; unclear D gene. Germline values: CDR1 SGHDT, CDR2 YYEEEE. CDR3 length: 17 amino acids. Written as DNA, the CDR3 is TGTGCCAGCAGCTTGAAACCGGCGAGCTCTGGGTCCAACGTCCTGACTTTC. Its protein product is CASSLKPASSGSNVLTF.

The rearrangement uses TRBV27 and TRBJ2-7; 10 positions agree with TRBD1. The length of the CDR3 is 14 residues. Germline V gene sequence: CDR1 MNHEY, CDR2 SMNVEV (reference sequence). V shed 6 bases, J shed 6 bases, and the junction held 8 bases outside the gene matches. The CDR3 DNA follows: TGTGCCAGCAGCCCAGGGACAGGGGTCTCCGAGCAGTACTTC. Its translation is CASSPGTGVSEQYF.

This chain uses TRBV20-1 with TRBJ2-5; TRBD2 matches 8 bases. This CDR3 spans 17 amino acids. Looked up from germline, CDR1 is DFQATT and CDR2 is SNEGSKA (reference sequence). V trimming: 3 bases; J trimming: 7 bases; junction bases outside the gene matches: 19. In nucleotides, the CDR3 is TGCAGTGCTAGGCCTCCCCTGGGGGTAGCGGGGTCGGGGACCCAGTACTTC. It yields the protein CSARPPLGVAGSGTQYF.

This clonotype was seen more than once but under ten times. The chain joins TRBV4-1 to TRBJ2-1; no firm D call. V lost 4 bases and J lost 6, with 10 bases in between. This CDR3 region has 13 residues. Germline CDR1 MGHRA, CDR2 YSYEKL. CDR3 bases: TGCGCCAGCAGCCTCCCACGACCCAATGAGCAGTTCTTC. Its translation is CASSLPRPNEQFF.

This chain uses TRBV7-2 with TRBJ2-1, with D perhaps matching TRBD2 (5 bases). Germline CDR1 SGHTA, CDR2 FQGNSA. Trimming pared 5 bases from V and 0 bases from J, leaving 11 bases between. This CDR3 spans 15 amino acids. The DNA of the CDR3 is TGTGCCAGCAGCGAATTGGGGAGCTCCTACAATGAGCAGTTCTTC. Translation gives CASSELGSSYNEQFF.

The V gene is TRBV7-2, the J gene TRBJ1-2; 10 bases match TRBD1. Germline V gene data show CDR1 as SGHTA and CDR2 as FQGNSA. This CDR3 spans 15 amino acids. Losses at the gene ends were 2 bases for V and 4 bases for J; bases not matched to a gene: 4. The CDR3 sequence is CASSLLGTGAYGYTF. The CDR3 region has the DNA TGTGCCAGCAGCTTACTAGGGACAGGGGCCTATGGCTACACCTTC.